This is a list of T cell receptor beta chains from one sample in a study of shared clonotypes between healthy human individuals. Libraries were prepared by immunoSEQ multiplex PCR; TCRdb keeps only in-frame clonotypes and omits some of them. The sample carries approximately 530,000 clones, about 96% recorded once. Input material: naive CD4+ T cells sorted from blood. Receptors originate from a woman between 25 and 40 years old in good health. CDR3s include the opening cysteine and the closing phenylalanine or tryptophan. Each record gives: clone size, J gene, D gene, CDR3 length, V gene, CDR3 protein, CDR3 DNA. A D gene is named only where the DNA matches it firmly. A row's size may be missing; if present it is once, few, many or a size class.

NA | TRBJ2-7 | NA | 14 | TRBV19 | CASSAQSRAYEQYF | TGTGCCAGTAGCGCCCAAAGCAGAGCCTACGAGCAGTACTTC
NA | TRBJ2-1 | TRBD2 | 15 | TRBV30 | CAWSVRLAGGSEQFF | TGTGCCTGGAGTGTACGTCTAGCGGGAGGGAGTGAGCAGTTCTTC
NA | TRBJ1-4 | NA | 15 | TRBV10-1 | CASSESSGRYEKLFF | TGCGCCAGCAGTGAGTCTTCAGGGAGGTATGAAAAACTGTTTTTT
NA | TRBJ2-1 | TRBD2 | 15 | TRBV15 | CATSGRLASYNEQFF | TGTGCCACCAGCGGTCGACTAGCGAGTTACAATGAGCAGTTCTTC
NA | TRBJ2-3 | NA | 11 | TRBV20-1 | CSASYTDTQYF | TGCAGTGCTAGTTACACAGATACGCAGTATTTT
NA | TRBJ2-7 | NA | 15 | TRBV5-4 | CASSRPLVTRSEQYF | TGTGCCAGCAGCCGTCCCCTAGTCACGAGGAGCGAGCAGTACTTC
NA | TRBJ2-1 | TRBD2 | 19 | TRBV14 | CASSHEGLALTLNDYEQFF | TGTGCCAGCAGCCACGAAGGACTAGCCCTGACCCTGAATGACTATGAGCAGTTCTTC
NA | TRBJ1-2 | NA | 10 | TRBV7-2 | CALGTVGYTF | TGTGCCCTGGGGACGGTCGGCTACACCTTC
NA | TRBJ2-1 | TRBD2 | 15 | TRBV19 | CASSIRTSGRDEQFF | TGTGCCAGTAGTATCAGGACTAGCGGGAGGGATGAGCAGTTCTTC
NA | TRBJ2-7 | NA | 13 | TRBV28 | CASSLLAPSEQYF | TGTGCCAGCAGTTTATTGGCACCCAGCGAGCAGTACTTC
once | TRBJ1-3 | NA | 14 | TRBV19 | CACIAQHSGNTIYF | TGTGCCTGCATAGCGCAGCACTCTGGAAACACCATATATTTT
NA | TRBJ2-1 | NA | 14 | TRBV2 | CASSGPSSYNEQFF | TGTGCCAGCAGTGGCCCTAGCTCCTACAATGAGCAGTTCTTC
NA | TRBJ2-7 | NA | 13 | TRBV27 | CASSRYGSYEQYF | TGTGCCAGCAGTCGGTACGGCTCCTACGAGCAGTACTTC
NA | TRBJ1-3 | NA | 16 | TRBV2 | CASSDRLGYFGNTIYF | TGTGCCAGCAGTGATAGACTGGGATATTTTGGAAACACCATATATTTT
NA | TRBJ2-2 | TRBD2 | 15 | TRBV11-2 | CASNPTSGNTGELFF | TGTGCCAGCAACCCGACTAGCGGGAACACCGGGGAGCTGTTTTTT
NA | TRBJ2-4 | NA | 18 | TRBV4-1 | CASSQGSQGPIAKNIQYF | TGCGCCAGCAGCCAAGGTTCCCAGGGGCCGATAGCCAAAAACATTCAGTACTTC
NA | TRBJ2-1 | TRBD1 | 16 | TRBV18 | CASSPPLGTDHNEQFF | TGTGCCAGCTCACCACCCCTTGGGACAGACCACAATGAGCAGTTCTTC
once | TRBJ2-5 | TRBD2 | 15 | TRBV5-1 | CASSLYGRAGETQYF | TGCGCCAGCAGCTTGTACGGGAGGGCCGGAGAGACCCAGTACTTC
NA | TRBJ2-1 | TRBD2 | 17 | TRBV5-4 | CASSFGTSGSIPAEQFF | TGTGCCAGCAGCTTCGGGACTAGCGGGAGTATCCCCGCTGAGCAGTTCTTC
NA | TRBJ2-1 | TRBD1 | 15 | TRBV27 | CASTGGASSYNEQFF | TGTGCCTCGACAGGGGGTGCGAGCTCCTACAATGAGCAGTTCTTC
NA | TRBJ1-1 | NA | 13 | TRBV6-5 | CASRETGNTEAFF | TGTGCCAGCAGGGAGACAGGGAACACTGAAGCTTTCTTT
NA | TRBJ1-5 | NA | 15 | TRBV7-9 | CASSLGRAGAEPQHF | TGTGCCAGCAGCTTAGGCCGGGCAGGGGCAGAGCCCCAGCATTTT
NA | TRBJ2-3 | TRBD1 | 18 | TRBV4-1 | CASSQDIRDRGHLDTQYF | TGCGCCAGCAGCCAAGATATTCGGGACAGGGGGCATCTAGATACGCAGTATTTT
NA | TRBJ2-1 | NA | 14 | TRBV18 | CASCLQQDTNEQFF | TGTGCCAGCTGTTTACAACAGGATACCAATGAGCAGTTCTTC
NA | TRBJ2-5 | TRBD1 | 15 | TRBV5-6 | CASSLIGQVAETQYF | TGTGCCAGCAGCTTGATAGGACAGGTAGCAGAGACCCAGTACTTC
NA | TRBJ2-3 | NA | 14 | TRBV5-4 | CASSLEGAGVTQYF | TGTGCCAGCAGCTTAGAGGGGGCGGGGGTTACGCAGTATTTT
NA | TRBJ2-2 | TRBD2 | 18 | TRBV19 | CASSTRTGTSGRGGELFF | TGTGCCAGTAGTACGCGGACAGGGACTAGCGGGAGGGGCGGGGAGCTGTTTTTT
NA | TRBJ2-3 | NA | 15 | TRBV28 | CASRPPGLQTDTQYF | TGTGCCAGCAGGCCTCCGGGACTTCAGACAGATACGCAGTATTTT
NA | TRBJ2-7 | NA | 15 | TRBV6-5 | CASSYSRQVNYEQYF | TGTGCCAGCAGTTACTCGAGGCAGGTGAACTACGAGCAGTACTTC
NA | TRBJ2-2 | TRBD2 | 18 | TRBV5-1 | CASSSWGSGSRRHGELFF | TGCGCCAGCAGCTCCTGGGGTAGCGGGAGCCGGCGCCACGGGGAGCTGTTTTTT
NA | TRBJ2-7 | TRBD2 | 15 | TRBV10-3 | CAISEASGSSYEQYF | TGTGCCATCAGTGAGGCTAGCGGAAGCTCCTACGAGCAGTACTTC
NA | TRBJ1-6 | TRBD1 | 14 | TRBV10-3 | CASSYRGVDSPLHF | TGTGCCTCGTCATACAGGGGGGTGGATTCACCCCTCCACTTT
NA | TRBJ1-5 | NA | 14 | TRBV19 | CASSMRGEGQPQHF | TGTGCCAGTAGTATGAGGGGAGAAGGGCAGCCCCAGCATTTT
NA | TRBJ2-7 | NA | 13 | TRBV6-1 | CASRGILFYEQYF | TGTGCCAGCAGAGGAATCTTATTCTACGAGCAGTACTTC
once | TRBJ2-3 | TRBD2 | 15 | TRBV11-2 | CASSLSGLRTDTQYF | TGTGCCAGCAGCCTTAGCGGGTTGAGAACAGATACGCAGTATTTT
NA | TRBJ2-3 | TRBD2 | 16 | TRBV5-1 | CASSFEAGVGTDTQYF | TGCGCCAGCAGCTTCGAGGCGGGAGTGGGAACAGATACGCAGTATTTT
NA | TRBJ2-7 | NA | 14 | TRBV7-9 | CASSLTGRGYEQYF | TGTGCCAGCAGCCTAACAGGGCGGGGATACGAGCAGTACTTC
NA | TRBJ2-7 | NA | 14 | TRBV6-1 | CASRSGLRVDEQYF | TGTGCCAGCAGATCGGGACTGCGTGTGGACGAGCAGTACTTC
NA | TRBJ2-3 | NA | 11 | TRBV27 | CASGKTDTQYF | TGTGCCAGCGGAAAAACAGATACGCAGTATTTT
NA | TRBJ2-5 | TRBD1 | 16 | TRBV28 | CASSFPGTGGRKTQYF | TGTGCCAGCAGTTTCCCCGGGACAGGGGGCAGGAAGACCCAGTACTTC
NA | TRBJ2-6 | NA | 16 | TRBV7-9 | CASSLSLLSGANVLTF | TGTGCCAGCAGCTTATCCCTACTATCTGGGGCCAACGTCCTGACTTTC
NA | TRBJ2-5 | NA | 15 | TRBV4-1 | CASSQGLPGRETQYF | TGCGCCAGCAGCCAAGGGTTACCGGGTCGGGAGACCCAGTACTTC
NA | TRBJ2-3 | NA | 14 | TRBV28 | CASRGKGRTDTQYF | TGTGCCAGCAGGGGGAAAGGTCGGACAGATACGCAGTATTTT
NA | TRBJ2-3 | TRBD2 | 15 | TRBV11-1 | CASSFGLADTDTQYF | TGTGCCAGCAGCTTCGGACTAGCGGACACAGATACGCAGTATTTT
NA | TRBJ2-3 | NA | 14 | TRBV11-2 | CASTPSPAPDTQYF | TGTGCCAGCACCCCAAGCCCAGCCCCAGATACGCAGTATTTT
NA | TRBJ2-7 | TRBD2 | 13 | TRBV5-8 | CASSSGTAGEQYF | TGTGCCAGCAGCTCGGGAACAGCGGGAGAGCAGTACTTC
NA | TRBJ1-1 | NA | 14 | TRBV19 | CASSIVGRAAEAFF | TGTGCCAGTAGTATAGTTGGACGGGCAGCCGAAGCTTTCTTT
NA | TRBJ2-7 | NA | 13 | TRBV5-1 | CASNQYGGYEQYF | TGCGCCAGCAACCAGTATGGGGGGTACGAGCAGTACTTC
NA | TRBJ2-1 | TRBD2 | 17 | TRBV11-2 | CASSIWGTSGRHDEQFF | TGTGCCAGCAGCATCTGGGGGACTAGCGGGAGGCACGATGAGCAGTTCTTC
NA | TRBJ1-2 | TRBD1 | 13 | TRBV11-2 | CASSPDRNYGYTF | TGTGCCAGCAGTCCGGACAGGAACTATGGCTACACCTTC
NA | TRBJ1-1 | NA | 11 | TRBV19 | CASSRGTEAFF | TGTGCCAGTAGTAGGGGCACTGAAGCTTTCTTT
NA | TRBJ2-7 | TRBD2 | 15 | TRBV7-7 | CASSLSSGSQSEQYF | TGTGCCAGCAGCTTATCTAGCGGGAGTCAATCCGAGCAGTACTTC
once | TRBJ2-1 | NA | 14 | TRBV11-2 | CASSVQGPYNEQFF | TGTGCCAGCAGCGTCCAGGGGCCCTACAATGAGCAGTTCTTC
NA | TRBJ2-3 | NA | 14 | TRBV6-6 | CASSRASAADTQYF | TGTGCCAGCAGTCGGGCCTCGGCAGCAGATACGCAGTATTTT